The next 26 T cell receptor beta chains were all read from a single sample in a study of cytomegalovirus exposure and HLA in healthy donors. Only in-frame clones appear in the TCRdb table, and some are missing; sequencing was by immunoSEQ multiplex PCR. Of about 160,000 clones in the sample, approximately 96% were seen once. Sequenced: PBMCs. These receptors came from a woman between 18 and 29 years old in good health and CMV-seronegative.

V usage is TRBV18 and J usage is TRBJ2-4; 8 bases match TRBD1. The V segment lost 5 bases and the J segment 3 bases; nucleotides outside the gene matches: 6. Germline V gene lookup returns CDR1 KGHSH and CDR2 LQKENI. CDR3 size: 15 residues. This CDR3 reads CASSMTGEGKNIQYF. CDR3 DNA sequence: TGTGCCAGCTCAATGACAGGGGAAGGCAAAAACATTCAGTACTTC.

V is TRBV4-1 and J is TRBJ1-2; 9 nucleotides match TRBD1. The length of the CDR3 is 16 residues. Unmatched junction bases numbered 6, after V lost 2 bases and J lost 2 bases. In germline, CDR1 is MGHRA, CDR2 YSYEKL. CDR3 nucleotide sequence: TGCGCCAGCAGCCAACCAAACAGGGGGCCCAACTATGGCTACACCTTC. As protein: CASSQPNRGPNYGYTF.

The chain has TRBV29-1 and TRBJ2-6; 7 nucleotides agree with TRBD1. Germline CDR1 SQVTM, CDR2 ANQGSEA. There are 17 residues in the CDR3. The V segment lost 4 bases and the J segment 0 bases; nucleotides outside the gene matches: 9. The CDR3 protein is CSVGEGATLSGANVLTF. CDR3 coding DNA: TGCAGCGTTGGCGAGGGGGCGACCCTCTCTGGGGCCAACGTCCTGACTTTC.

The chain recombines TRBV7-9 with TRBJ1-2; 7 positions agree with TRBD1. CDR3 length equals 14 residues. Losses at the gene ends were 3 bases for V and 3 bases for J; bases not matched to a gene: 4. Germline V gene sequence: CDR1 SEHNR, CDR2 FQNEAQ (reference sequence). The CDR3 is CASSFRQGDYGYTF. The DNA of the CDR3 is TGTGCCAGCAGCTTCAGACAGGGAGACTATGGCTACACCTTC.

This chain joins TRBV15 and TRBJ2-5, with D possibly TRBD2 on 7 matching bases. The CDR3 sequence is 14 residues long. Between the trimmed V and J ends, which lost 6 bases and 1 base, there was a span of 12 bases. Germline CDR1 LNHNV, CDR2 YYDKDF (reference sequence). The CDR3 sequence is CATSSRGGQETQYF. The CDR3, as DNA: TGTGCCACCAGTAGTAGGGGGGGCCAAGAGACCCAGTACTTC. Based on the CDR3 plus reference TRBV15 and TRBJ2-5, the full variable domain is DAMVIQNPRYQVTQFGKPVTLSCSQTLNHNVMYWYQQKSSQAPKLLFHYYDKDFNNEADTPDNFQSRRPNTSFCFLDIRSPGLGDTAMYLCATSSRGGQETQYFGPGTRLLVL.

The chain combines TRBV20-1 with TRBJ1-2; D is ambiguous. This CDR3 region has 11 residues. The germline V and J ends were trimmed by 0 bases and 6 bases, with 5 bases remaining between them. Looked up from germline, CDR1 is DFQATT and CDR2 is SNEGSKA (reference sequence). CDR3: CSARDPNGYTF. CDR3 in DNA: TGCAGTGCTAGAGACCCCAATGGCTACACCTTC.

The chain has TRBV5-4 and TRBJ2-2, with 10 bases that match TRBD1. Per the germline V gene, CDR1 is SGHNT and CDR2 is YYREEE (reference sequence). Trimming took 4 bases from V and 5 from J; bases not matched to a gene: 8. This CDR3 comprises 16 residues. The CDR3 loop is CASSTGGQGLTGELFF. The CDR3 DNA follows: TGTGCCAGCAGCACTGGGGGACAGGGGCTGACCGGGGAGCTGTTTTTT.

This chain joins TRBV5-6 and TRBJ1-2; 7 nucleotides agree with TRBD1. With 2 bases clipped from V and 7 bases from J, the junction kept 5 bases outside the gene matches. The germline gives CDR1 SGHDT, CDR2 YYEEEE. The CDR3 is 13 residues long. The chain's CDR3 is CASSFEGARGYTF. As DNA, the CDR3 is TGTGCCAGCAGCTTCGAGGGGGCGCGTGGCTACACCTTC.

This chain links TRBV19 with TRBJ2-1; 14 bases line up with TRBD2. V trimming: 3 bases; J trimming: 0 bases; junction bases outside the gene matches: 4. Germline CDR1 reads LNHDA; CDR2 reads SQIVND (reference sequence). The CDR3 runs 18 residues. CDR3 DNA sequence: TGTGCCAGTAGTATCCCGACTAGCGGGGGGGGCTCCTACAATGAGCAGTTCTTC. Protein sequence: CASSIPTSGGGSYNEQFF.

This sequence joins TRBV5-8 and TRBJ1-4; D is possibly TRBD1 (5 bases). Trimming removed 0 bases from V and 14 bases from J, with 11 bases in between. The CDR3 extends over 12 amino acids. Per germline, CDR1 SGHTS and CDR2 YDEGEE. CDR3 loop: CASSLDRPRLFF. The CDR3 DNA is TGTGCCAGCAGCTTGGACAGGCCGAGGCTGTTTTTT.

V and J are TRBV4-1 and TRBJ2-2; tentative D call: TRBD2 (6 bases). Looked up from germline, CDR1 is MGHRA and CDR2 is YSYEKL. The germline V and J ends were trimmed by 2 bases and 2 bases, with 18 bases remaining between them. CDR3 size: 18 residues. The CDR3 is CASSQPRGAGLNTGELFF. CDR3 bases: TGCGCCAGCAGCCAACCCCGCGGGGCAGGCCTTAACACCGGGGAGCTGTTTTTT.

The rearrangement links TRBV11-2 to TRBJ1-5; 8 bases align to TRBD1. The germline V gene encodes CDR1 SGHAT and CDR2 FQNNGV. This CDR3 region has 13 residues. J lost 7 bases, V lost 1 base, and 0 bases had no gene match. The CDR3 is CASSLGTGQPQHF. For the CDR3, the DNA is TGTGCCAGCAGCTTAGGGACAGGGCAGCCCCAGCATTTT. Full variable domain (remainder filled in from reference TRBV11-2 and TRBJ1-5): EAGVAQSPRYKIIEKRQSVAFWCNPISGHATLYWYQQILGQGPKLLIQFQNNGVVDDSQLPKDRFSAERLKGVDSTLKIQPAKLEDSAVYLCASSLGTGQPQHFGDGTRLSIL.

The chain combines TRBV19 with TRBJ2-1, with D uncertain. The CDR3 has 14 residues. Germline CDR1 LNHDA, CDR2 SQIVND (reference sequence). V was clipped by 3 bases and J by 2 bases, with 8 bases between them. DNA of the CDR3: TGTGCCAGTAGTATCGGCGAGGCCTACAATGAGCAGTTCTTC. It encodes CASSIGEAYNEQFF.

The J gene is TRBJ1-5, the V gene TRBV6-5; no clear D. This CDR3 has 15 residues. The ends were cut back, 0 bases at V and 5 bases at J, with 11 bases in the middle. Germline values: CDR1 MNHEY, CDR2 SVGAGI. The CDR3 loop reads CASSYSIPLDQPQHF. CDR3 DNA sequence: TGTGCCAGCAGTTACTCGATCCCACTGGATCAGCCCCAGCATTTT.

V usage is TRBV28 and J usage is TRBJ2-7, with D perhaps matching TRBD1 (6 bases). Germline values: CDR1 MDHEN, CDR2 SYDVKM. Trimming cost V 4 bases and J 4 bases, with 17 bases left between them. The CDR3 runs 15 residues. CDR3 in amino acids: CASSSFSGAPYEQYF. Written as DNA, the CDR3 is TGTGCCAGCAGTTCTTTCTCAGGGGCGCCTTACGAGCAGTACTTC. Together with reference TRBV28 and TRBJ2-7, the CDR3 gives the full variable domain: DVKVTQSSRYLVKRTGEKVFLECVQDMDHENMFWYRQDPGLGLRLIYFSYDVKMKEKGDIPEGYSVSREKKERFSLILESASTNQTSMYLCASSSFSGAPYEQYFGPGTRLTVT.

The V call is TRBV9, the J call TRBJ2-4, with D possibly matching TRBD1 (5 bases). Germline V gives CDR1 SGDLS, CDR2 YYNGEE. The CDR3 totals 15 residues. With 1 base removed from V and 8 bases from J, the gap between germline ends came to 16 bases. In DNA form, the CDR3 reads TGTGCCAGCAGCGTAACTTGGGGCCGCCAAGACATTCAGTACTTC. Its protein is CASSVTWGRQDIQYF.

Comments on this clone: The junction does not match germline at one end; this may be a read error. J is TRBJ2-7 and V is TRBV7-7, with a weak D call TRBD2 (6 bases). This CDR3 is built from 18 residues. Germline values: CDR1 SSHAT, CDR2 FNYEAQ (reference sequence). In DNA form, the CDR3 reads TGTGCTAGCAGCTTCTTCAGGGAGGACTGTAGTTTATCCTACGAGCAGTACTTC. This sequence encodes CASSFFREDCSLSYEQYF.

The CDR3: CASSFQAGRQETQYF. CDR3 coding DNA: TGTGCCAGCAGCTTTCAGGCGGGTAGACAAGAGACCCAGTACTTC. This chain links TRBV7-2 with TRBJ2-5; the D gene is possibly TRBD2 (5 bases). Germline V lookup: CDR1 SGHTA, CDR2 FQGNSA. V gave up 3 bases and J gave up 2 bases, with 13 bases separating them. This CDR3 region has 15 residues.

The chain is built from TRBV5-1 and TRBJ2-3, with 14 positions matching TRBD2. V dropped 3 bases and J dropped 2; count of bases not matched to a gene: 14. The germline CDR1 and CDR2 sequences are SGHRS and YFSETQ. The CDR3 totals 20 residues. DNA of the CDR3: TGCGCCAGCAGCTGGTTAAGCCGGTGGACTAGCGGGGGGATCACAGATACGCAGTATTTT. Protein sequence: CASSWLSRWTSGGITDTQYF. Based on the CDR3 plus reference TRBV5-1 and TRBJ2-3, the full variable domain is KAGVTQTPRYLIKTRGQQVTLSCSPISGHRSVSWYQQTPGQGLQFLFEYFSETQRNKGNFPGRFSGRQFSNSRSEMNVSTLELGDSALYLCASSWLSRWTSGGITDTQYFGPGTRLTVL.

The genes are TRBV30 and TRBJ1-2; D gene unclear. The ends were cut back, 5 bases at V and 3 bases at J, with 13 bases in the middle. Germline V CDR1 and CDR2: GTSNPN, SVGIG (reference sequence). The CDR3 length is 13 residues. CDR3 DNA sequence: TGTGCCTGGGTGCCAGGATCATACTATGGCTACACCTTC. Translation: CAWVPGSYYGYTF.

The V and J genes are TRBV7-9 and TRBJ2-2; 8 bases match TRBD1. Germline V gene sequence: CDR1 SEHNR, CDR2 FQNEAQ (reference sequence). This CDR3 region has 15 residues. V gave up 6 bases and J gave up 3 bases; unmatched junction bases: 6. The CDR3 sequence: CASRSGGRDTGELFF. The DNA of the CDR3 is TGTGCCAGCAGATCAGGGGGCAGGGACACCGGGGAGCTGTTTTTT.

The DNA for the CDR3 is TGCGCCAGCAGCCAAGATGGTGGAGGGAACCAGCCCCAGCATTTT. Amino acid sequence: CASSQDGGGNQPQHF. The V gene is TRBV4-1, the J gene TRBJ1-5; no definite D call. The CDR3 is 15 residues long. V gave up 0 bases and J gave up 7 bases, with 13 bases separating them. Germline V CDR1 and CDR2: MGHRA, YSYEKL.

The chain has TRBV4-3 and TRBJ1-2; 7 positions match TRBD1. The germline CDR1 and CDR2 sequences are LGHNA and YSLEER. The V and J ends lost 0 bases and 0 bases, in that order; junction bases with no gene match: 10. The CDR3 has 18 residues. The CDR3 region has the DNA TGCGCCAGCAGCCAAGACAGGAATCAGGGGGTTACTAACTATGGCTACACCTTC. Its protein is CASSQDRNQGVTNYGYTF.

The CDR3 DNA reads TGTGCCAGCAGCCGGGCTGGAAACACCATATATTTT. Residues: CASSRAGNTIYF. V and J are TRBV5-5 and TRBJ1-3; no firm D call. There are 12 residues in the CDR3. V was clipped by 4 bases and J by 2 bases, with 4 bases between them. CDR1 SGHKS and CDR2 YYEKEE come from the germline V gene (reference sequence).

The V and J genes are TRBV30 and TRBJ1-5; the match to TRBD1 covers 9 bases. The CDR3 has 15 residues. V gave up 4 bases and J gave up 7 bases; unmatched junction bases: 11. From germline, CDR1 is GTSNPN and CDR2 SVGIG (reference sequence). CDR3 residues: CAWTPGTGNIQPQHF. CDR3 coding DNA: TGTGCCTGGACCCCTGGGACAGGGAACATCCAGCCCCAGCATTTT.

The chain combines TRBV5-1 with TRBJ2-2, with TRBD2 matching over 10 bases. Germline V CDR1 and CDR2: SGHRS, YFSETQ. Unmatched junction bases numbered 2, after V lost 5 bases and J lost 1 base. The CDR3 covers 15 residues. CDR3 bases: TGCGCCAGCAGGTCTAGCGGGGGGAACACCGGGGAGCTGTTTTTT. It yields the protein CASRSSGGNTGELFF.